This T cell receptor beta chain was captured by sequencing in a study of blood T cell repertoires in COVID-19. In the original processing: The authors estimated nucleated cell counts from reference gene primer amplification. Sequenced by immunoSEQ multiplex PCR; TCRdb stores in-frame clones only, minus some. D and trimming were read from the DNA, whereas the V and J calls and clone size are those reported in that table. Among around 140,000 clones listed, more than 70% were seen once. The germline V and J ends were trimmed by 2 bases and 4 bases, with 11 bases remaining between them. This CDR3 is 14 amino acids long. Germline CDR1 is SGHVS and CDR2 is FQNEAQ.

The rearrangement links TRBV7-8 to TRBJ1-1, with a possible D match to TRBD1 (5 bases). This TCR was sampled from a woman aged 55 to 70 with acute or convalescent COVID-19. Sequencing was carried out using peripheral blood. CDR3 loop: CASSLFGGGTEAFF. The CDR3 DNA reads as TGTGCCAGCAGCTTATTCGGGGGGGGCACTGAAGCTTTCTTT. Full variable domain (remainder filled in from reference TRBV7-8 and TRBJ1-1): GAGVSQSPRYKVAKRGQDVALRCDPISGHVSLFWYQQALGQGPEFLTYFQNEAQLDKSGLPSDRFFAERPEGSVSTLKIQRTQQEDSAVYLCASSLFGGGTEAFFGQGTRLTVV.